The 6 T cell receptor beta chains below come from one sample, sequenced in a study of T cells in tumors after PD-1 blockade. The method was immunoSEQ multiplex PCR; TCRdb's version includes in-frame clones alone and lacks a portion of them. The sample has 61,000 or so clones; roughly 75% are singletons. This sample comprised PBMCs, obtained before anti-PD-1 treatment. These receptors were obtained from a human donor with basal cell carcinoma.

This clone was seen just once. The chain couples TRBV18 to TRBJ2-3; 7 bases fit TRBD1. After removal of 2 bases from V and 2 bases from J, the junction contained 10 bases not matched to a gene. The CDR3 covers 17 residues. CDR1 is KGHSH, CDR2 LQKENI, per germline. CDR3: CASSPVDRDTYTDTQYF. CDR3 nucleotides: TGTGCCAGCTCACCAGTAGACAGGGACACCTACACAGATACGCAGTATTTT.

The chain carries TRBV6-4 and TRBJ2-2; 8 bases fit TRBD2. V gave up 3 bases and J gave up 7 bases; unmatched junction bases: 4. CDR1 is MRHNA and CDR2 is SNTAGT in the germline V gene. The CDR3 extends over 14 amino acids. The CDR3 loop is CASSDPGTSGELFF. The CDR3 nucleotides read TGTGCCAGCAGTGATCCTGGGACTAGCGGGGAGCTGTTTTTT.

The gene calls are TRBV12-3 or TRBV12-4 and TRBJ2-7; D uncertain. V was clipped by 6 bases and J by 4 bases, with 10 bases between them. The CDR3 has 12 residues. The CDR3 DNA follows: TGTGCCAGCAGATTTGGATGGTACGAGCAGTACTTC. It codes for CASRFGWYEQYF.

This clone turned up a few times. This chain uses TRBV6-4 with TRBJ2-1, with a weak D call TRBD1 (6 bases). Deletions cut 2 bases from V and 6 bases from J, with 14 bases between. From germline, CDR1 is MRHNA and CDR2 SNTAGT. There are 15 residues in the CDR3. The CDR3 loop reads CASSDKKTGPNEQFF. The CDR3 bases are TGTGCCAGCAGTGACAAGAAAACAGGGCCCAATGAGCAGTTCTTC.

The V call is TRBV5-6, the J call TRBJ2-7; the match to TRBD1 covers 12 bases. The junction had 9 bases not matched to a gene; V was cut back by 5 bases and J by 3 bases. The CDR3 covers 16 residues. From germline, CDR1 is SGHDT and CDR2 YYEEEE. The CDR3 nucleotides read TGTGCCAGCAGATCCGGGACAGGGGGCTTCATCTACGAGCAGTACTTC. Its translation is CASRSGTGGFIYEQYF.

The chain uses TRBV5-4 and TRBJ2-1; 9 bases are a match to TRBD1. There are 17 residues in the CDR3. V was pared by 4 bases and J by 4 bases, with 12 bases of the junction left unmatched. Germline CDR1 and CDR2: SGHNT and YYREEE (reference sequence). DNA of the CDR3: TGTGCCAGCAGCGGGGACAGGGTCACCCAGAGATACAATGAGCAGTTCTTC. Translating it yields CASSGDRVTQRYNEQFF.